The clone carrying this T cell receptor beta chain was seen ten or more times. The antigen remains undetermined. MiXCR was run by TCRdb on the 5' RACE reads, yielding one entry per CDR3 protein. Seen here are 250,000 or so distinct CDR3 sequences, more than 15% observed once, and the top ten hold around 30%. This specimen comes from a study of CD8 T cells in ankylosing spondylitis. Study-wide results and limits: Clones tied to disease were said to be significantly enriched in matched ankylosing spondylitis synovial fluid. Within peripheral blood, clones linked to disease were CD8+ and relatively rare.

Germline V gene lookup returns CDR1 DFQATT and CDR2 SNEGSKA (reference sequence). The CDR3 is 21 residues long. Trimming removed 3 bases at V and 2 bases at J, with 33 bases between. This clonotype was obtained from a male donor with ankylosing spondylitis or in good health (not recorded which). This chain uses TRBV20-1 with TRBJ2-3; maybe TRBD2 (9 bases). Sequenced sample: blood, either unsorted or a sorted T cell fraction (not recorded which). The CDR3 loop is CSASPRRRGRLAGGNTDTQYF. The CDR3 DNA reads as TGCAGTGCTAGCCCCCGGCGCAGGGGGCGGCTGGCGGGAGGGAACACAGATACGCAGTATTTT.